Each of the 12 T cell receptor beta chains below was sequenced from the same sample in a study of identical twins. TCRdb re-called the 5' RACE reads with MiXCR, one entry per CDR3 protein. The sample consists of under 250,000 distinct CDR3 sequences, roughly a tenth of them appearing once. Sequencing input: memory (CD45RO+) T cells sorted from blood. Every receptor here comes from a woman between 18 and 29 years old in good health.

This clonotype was picked up a small number of times. The chain joins TRBV27 to TRBJ1-4; 8 nucleotides agree with TRBD1. This CDR3 region has 14 residues. V was pared by 6 bases and J by 4 bases, with 4 bases of the junction left unmatched. Germline assignment: CDR1 MNHEY and CDR2 SMNVEV (reference sequence). The CDR3 region is CASRRTGINEKLFF. CDR3 DNA: TGTGCCAGCAGGCGGACAGGGATTAATGAAAAACTGTTTTTT. Full variable domain (missing parts from reference TRBV27 and TRBJ1-4): EAQVTQNPRYLITVTGKKLTVTCSQNMNHEYMSWYRQDPGLGLRQIYYSMNVEVTDKGDVPEGYKVSRKEKRNFPLILESPSPNQTSLYFCASRRTGINEKLFFGSGTQLSVL.

This clonotype was seen repeatedly, ten times or more. The chain is built from TRBV29-1 and TRBJ1-1; 7 nucleotides agree with TRBD1. The ends lost 7 bases at V and 4 bases at J; junction bases unmatched: 9. Per the germline V gene, CDR1 is SQVTM and CDR2 is ANQGSEA. This CDR3 is 13 amino acids long. The CDR3 region is CSAATGQGTEAFF. The CDR3 nucleotides read TGCAGCGCCGCGACAGGGCAGGGCACTGAAGCTTTCTTT.

On this clonotype: Possible read error: a much larger clone is one base away. The J gene is TRBJ2-5, the V gene TRBV20-1; D assignment may be TRBD1 or TRBD2 (5 bases each). In germline, CDR1 is DFQATT, CDR2 SNEGSKA (reference sequence). The CDR3 covers 14 residues. The CDR3 DNA is TGCAGTGCGATACCGGGGACGGACCAAAAGACCCAGTACTTC. Its protein product is CSAIPGTDQKTQYF.

This clonotype was counted only a few times. The rearrangement joins TRBV7-9 to TRBJ2-7; D is ambiguous. Germline-derived CDR1 and CDR2 are SEHNR and FQNEAQ (reference sequence). The V and J ends lost 3 bases and 3 bases respectively, with 12 bases between them. The length of the CDR3 is 14 residues. The CDR3 protein is CASSFSAGYYEQYF. CDR3 in DNA: TGTGCCAGCAGCTTTTCAGCAGGTTACTACGAGCAGTACTTC. The entire variable domain, with the rest obtained from reference TRBV7-9 and TRBJ2-7, is as follows: DTGVSQNPRHKITKRGQNVTFRCDPISEHNRLYWYRQTLGQGPEFLTYFQNEAQLEKSRLLSDRFSAERPKGSFSTLEIQRTEQGDSAMYLCASSFSAGYYEQYFGPGTRLTVT.

CDR3 DNA: TGTGCCAGCAAAGCGGGGACAACCTTTACTTCACCCCTCCACTTT. This codes for CASKAGTTFTSPLHF. The chain recombines TRBV27 with TRBJ1-6; D is perhaps TRBD1 (6 bases). The CDR3 consists of 15 residues. V gave up 7 bases and J gave up 9 bases, with 19 bases separating them. Germline V lookup: CDR1 MNHEY, CDR2 SMNVEV (reference sequence).

The chain recombines TRBV7-2 with TRBJ2-7, with no clear D. Germline lookup yields CDR1 SGHTA and CDR2 FQGNSA. The CDR3 runs 14 residues. Trimming removed 1 base from V and 2 bases from J, with 9 bases in between. DNA for the CDR3: TGTGCCAGCAGCTTAGGACTCATTGCCTACGAGCAGTACTTC. This gives the protein CASSLGLIAYEQYF.

The chain employs TRBV6-1 and TRBJ2-7; tentative D call: TRBD1 (6 bases). The germline V gene encodes CDR1 MNHNS and CDR2 SASEGT. With 6 bases removed from V and 5 bases from J, the gap between germline ends came to 14 bases. The CDR3 sequence is 13 residues long. DNA for the CDR3: TGTGCCAGCAGAGGGGGTTCTTGGAACGAGCAGTACTTC. It is translated as CASRGGSWNEQYF.

This clonotype was found a few times. The V gene is TRBV10-3, the J gene TRBJ1-1; 7 bases agree with TRBD1. The CDR3 has 14 residues. Germline loops: CDR1 ENHRY, CDR2 SYGVKD. Trimming took 4 bases from V and 3 from J; bases not matched to a gene: 5. In DNA form, the CDR3 reads TGTGCCATCAGTGTGACAGGGTATTACACTGAAGCTTTCTTT. It translates to CAISVTGYYTEAFF.

This clonotype was detected a few times. J is TRBJ2-2 and V is TRBV12-3 or TRBV12-4, with TRBD2 matching over 8 bases. This CDR3 contains 16 residues. V lost 2 bases to trimming and J lost 5 bases; unmatched junction nucleotides: 7. CDR3 residues: CASSLKVAGRTGELFF. As DNA, the CDR3 is TGTGCCAGCAGTTTAAAGGTAGCGGGAAGAACCGGGGAGCTGTTTTTT.

V usage is TRBV15 and J usage is TRBJ2-1, with 10 positions matching TRBD2. With V trimmed by 1 base and J by 4 bases, 1 base remained unmatched. The CDR3 runs to 15 residues. Germline CDR1 and CDR2: LNHNV and YYDKDF (reference sequence). CDR3 sequence (DNA): TGTGCCACCAGCAGAGCAGCGGGGGGGTACAATGAGCAGTTCTTC. The encoded protein is CATSRAAGGYNEQFF.

This clonotype came up a few times. The chain uses TRBV5-1 and TRBJ1-1; 8 positions agree with TRBD1. Per the germline V gene, CDR1 is SGHRS and CDR2 is YFSETQ. The V gene end was trimmed by 4 bases and the J gene end by 5 bases; junction bases not matched to a gene: 7. The CDR3 sequence is 14 residues long. The CDR3 loop reads CASSGNRGETEAFF. For the CDR3, the DNA is TGCGCCAGCAGCGGGAACAGGGGGGAAACTGAAGCTTTCTTT.

In DNA form, the CDR3 reads TGCAGTGCTGAAAAAGGGGGGGGGAGGGCCGCAGATACGCAGTATTTT. This codes for CSAEKGGGRAADTQYF. J is TRBJ2-3 and V is TRBV20-1; D might be TRBD2 (7 bases). Per the germline V gene, CDR1 is DFQATT and CDR2 is SNEGSKA (reference sequence). This CDR3 comprises 16 residues. Trimming shortened V by 5 bases and J by 4 bases, and 22 bases separated the two germline ends.